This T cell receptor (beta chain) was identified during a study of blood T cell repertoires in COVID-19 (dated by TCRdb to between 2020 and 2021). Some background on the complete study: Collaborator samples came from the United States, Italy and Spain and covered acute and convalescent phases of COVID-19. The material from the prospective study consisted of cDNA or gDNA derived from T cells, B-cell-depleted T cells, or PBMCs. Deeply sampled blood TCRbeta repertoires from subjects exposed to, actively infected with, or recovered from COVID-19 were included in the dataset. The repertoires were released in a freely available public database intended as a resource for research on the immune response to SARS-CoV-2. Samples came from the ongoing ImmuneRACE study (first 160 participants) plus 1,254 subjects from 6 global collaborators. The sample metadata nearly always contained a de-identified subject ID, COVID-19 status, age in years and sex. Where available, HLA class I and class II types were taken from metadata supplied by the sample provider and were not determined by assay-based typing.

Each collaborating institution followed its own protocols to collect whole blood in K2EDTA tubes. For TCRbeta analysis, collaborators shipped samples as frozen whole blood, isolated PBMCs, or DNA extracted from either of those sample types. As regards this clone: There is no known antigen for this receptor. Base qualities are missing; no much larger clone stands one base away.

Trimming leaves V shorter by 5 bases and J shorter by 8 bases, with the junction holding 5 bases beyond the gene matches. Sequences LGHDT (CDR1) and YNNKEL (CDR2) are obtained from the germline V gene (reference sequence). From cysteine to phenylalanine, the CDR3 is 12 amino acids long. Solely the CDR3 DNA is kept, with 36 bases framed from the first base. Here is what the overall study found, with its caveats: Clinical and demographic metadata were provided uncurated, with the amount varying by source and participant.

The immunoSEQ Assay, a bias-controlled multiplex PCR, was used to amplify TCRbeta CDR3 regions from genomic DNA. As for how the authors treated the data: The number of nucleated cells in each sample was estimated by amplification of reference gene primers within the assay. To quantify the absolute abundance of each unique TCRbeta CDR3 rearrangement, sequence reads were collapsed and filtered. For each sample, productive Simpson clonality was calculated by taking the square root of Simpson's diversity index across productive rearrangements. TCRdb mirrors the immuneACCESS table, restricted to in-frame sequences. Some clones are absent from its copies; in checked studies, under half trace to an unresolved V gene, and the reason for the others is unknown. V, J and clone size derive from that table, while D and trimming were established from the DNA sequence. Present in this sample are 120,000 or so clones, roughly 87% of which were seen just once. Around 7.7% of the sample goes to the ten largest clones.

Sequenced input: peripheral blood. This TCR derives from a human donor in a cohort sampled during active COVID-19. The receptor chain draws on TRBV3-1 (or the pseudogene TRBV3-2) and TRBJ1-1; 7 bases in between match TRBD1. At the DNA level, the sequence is TGTGCCAGCAGCTTAGGAGGGGGCGAAGCTTTCTTT. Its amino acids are CASSLGGGEAFF.